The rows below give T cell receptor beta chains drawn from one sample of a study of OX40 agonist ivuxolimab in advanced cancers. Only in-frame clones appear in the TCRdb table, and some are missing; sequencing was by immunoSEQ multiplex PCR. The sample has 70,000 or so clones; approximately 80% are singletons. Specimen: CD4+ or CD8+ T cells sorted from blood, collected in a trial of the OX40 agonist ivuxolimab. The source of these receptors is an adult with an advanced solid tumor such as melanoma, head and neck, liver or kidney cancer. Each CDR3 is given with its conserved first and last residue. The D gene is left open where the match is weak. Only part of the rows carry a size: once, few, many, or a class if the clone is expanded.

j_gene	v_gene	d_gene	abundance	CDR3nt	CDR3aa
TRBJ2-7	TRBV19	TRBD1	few	TGTGCCAGTAGTGTTGACAGGGCAATTTCCTACGAGCAGTACTTC	CASSVDRAISYEQYF
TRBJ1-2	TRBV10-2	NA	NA	TGCGCCATCCGAAGAGGGGACACACTTAACTATGGCTACACCTTC	CAIRRGDTLNYGYTF
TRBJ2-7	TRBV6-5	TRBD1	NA	TGTGCCAGCACCTCCGGGACAGGGGGCTCCTACGAGCAGTACTTC	CASTSGTGGSYEQYF
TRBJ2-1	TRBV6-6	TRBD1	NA	TGTGCCAGCAGTTCCCCCGGGACAGGGAGGAACGGTGAGCAGTTCTTC	CASSSPGTGRNGEQFF
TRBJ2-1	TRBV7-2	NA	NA	TGTGCCAGCAGCTTAGCGGGGGGGGCCGTCGATGAGCAGTTCTTC	CASSLAGGAVDEQFF
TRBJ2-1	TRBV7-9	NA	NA	TGTGCCAGCAGCTTAGGATTGGGAGGTGATGAGCAGTTCTTC	CASSLGLGGDEQFF
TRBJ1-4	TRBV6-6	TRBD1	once	TGTGCCAGCAGACCAGGAGGGACAGGGAAGGAAAAACTGTTTTTT	CASRPGGTGKEKLFF
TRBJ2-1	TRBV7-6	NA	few	TGTGCCAGCAGCTCAACTAGGGCTAACGAGCAGTTCTTC	CASSSTRANEQFF
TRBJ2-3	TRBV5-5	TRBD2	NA	TGTGCCAGCAGCTTGGGACTAGCGGGGAGCACAGATACGCAGTATTTT	CASSLGLAGSTDTQYF
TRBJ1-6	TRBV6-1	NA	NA	TGTGCCAGCAGTGAGGCGGCCTTTAATTCACCCCTCCACTTT	CASSEAAFNSPLHF
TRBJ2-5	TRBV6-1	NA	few	TGTGCCAGCAGTGGGGGGGGCACGCAAGAGACCCAGTACTTC	CASSGGGTQETQYF
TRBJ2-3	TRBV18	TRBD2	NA	TGTGCCAGCTCACCAATTCGCGGGGGGGCCACAGATACGCAGTATTTT	CASSPIRGGATDTQYF
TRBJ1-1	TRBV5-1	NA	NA	TGCGCCAGTCTGGGGACCGGGACATTGAACACTGAAGCTTTCTTT	CASLGTGTLNTEAFF
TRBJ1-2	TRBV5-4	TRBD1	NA	TGTGCCAGCAGCTTGGCCGGGACAGCTAACTATGGCTACACCTTC	CASSLAGTANYGYTF
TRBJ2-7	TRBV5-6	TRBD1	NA	TGTGCCAGCAGTTTCGGGACAGGGGGTAGAGAGCAGTACTTC	CASSFGTGGREQYF
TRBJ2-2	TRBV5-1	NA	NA	TGCGCCAGCAAGGGAGTAATGGCCACCGGGGAGCTGTTTTTT	CASKGVMATGELFF
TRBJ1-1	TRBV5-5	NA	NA	TGTGCCAGCAGCTCGACGGGGGGAGGCACTGAAGCTTTCTTT	CASSSTGGGTEAFF
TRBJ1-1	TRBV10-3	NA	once	TGTGCCATCGGAACTAACAAGGGCGGCACTGAAGCTTTCTTT	CAIGTNKGGTEAFF